One and the same sample provided the 19 T cell receptor beta chains below, sequenced in a study of high-grade serous ovarian cancer treatment subgroups. The tumor samples were collected prior to definitive surgery or chemotherapy. Repertoires were generated with immunoSEQ multiplex PCR, while TCRdb's copy carries only in-frame clones and drops some. In the table there are around 27,000 clones, around 84% of which are singletons. The sample consisted of tumor tissue. All receptors come from a human donor with high-grade serous ovarian cancer.

The rearrangement joins TRBV4-2 to TRBJ2-1, with TRBD2 matching over 10 bases. Germline CDR1 and CDR2: LGHNA and YNFKEQ. There are 16 residues in the CDR3. The ends lost 1 base at V and 0 bases at J; junction bases unmatched: 0. The CDR3 DNA reads TGTGCCAGCAGCCAAGCTAGCGGGAGCTCCTACAATGAGCAGTTCTTC. This gives the protein CASSQASGSSYNEQFF.

The rearrangement joins TRBV5-1 to TRBJ2-7; no clear D gene. The CDR3 contains 15 residues. CDR1 is SGHRS, CDR2 YFSETQ, per germline. V dropped 0 bases and J dropped 3 bases, with 13 bases sitting between them. The CDR3 reads CASSLVGSADYEQYF. In DNA, the CDR3 is TGCGCCAGCAGCTTGGTGGGCTCGGCGGACTACGAGCAGTACTTC.

The chain couples TRBV5-1 to TRBJ1-2; TRBD1 matches at 9 bases. Germline lookup yields CDR1 SGHRS and CDR2 YFSETQ. V was pared by 4 bases and J by 4 bases, with 5 bases of the junction left unmatched. The CDR3 is 14 residues long. In DNA, the CDR3 is TGCGCCAGCAGCCCACAGGGGGCCCTCTATGGCTACACCTTC. This sequence encodes CASSPQGALYGYTF.

The chain recombines TRBV6-1 with TRBJ2-1; 10 bases are shared with TRBD1. The CDR3 spans 15 residues. With 8 bases clipped from V and 4 bases from J, the junction kept 8 bases outside the gene matches. Germline CDR1 is MNHNS and CDR2 is SASEGT. CDR3 nucleotide sequence: TGTGCCAGCGGGACAGGGGCCAGCTTATACAATGAGCAGTTCTTC. Protein sequence: CASGTGASLYNEQFF.

This clone counts as medium-sized. The chain has TRBV6-5 and TRBJ2-1, with 9 bases identical to TRBD2. The CDR3 consists of 15 residues. Losses at the gene ends were 0 bases for V and 9 bases for J; bases not matched to a gene: 6. The germline gives CDR1 MNHEY, CDR2 SVGAGI. Here the CDR3 DNA reads TGTGCCAGCAGTTACTCCTCTAGCGGGATAGGTGAGCAGTTCTTC. Encoded protein: CASSYSSSGIGEQFF.

The chain links TRBV11-2 to TRBJ1-4; TRBD1 aligns across 7 bases. V lost 4 bases, J lost 4 bases, and 9 bases stayed unmatched. This CDR3 contains 16 residues. The germline CDR1 and CDR2 sequences are SGHAT and FQNNGV. The CDR3 loop is CASSSHTGQDNEKLFF. Written as DNA, the CDR3 is TGTGCCAGCAGCTCACACACCGGACAGGATAATGAAAAACTGTTTTTT.

The chain employs TRBV5-1 and TRBJ2-7; unclear D gene. Deletions cut 0 bases from V and 4 bases from J, with 8 bases between. Germline V lookup: CDR1 SGHRS, CDR2 YFSETQ. This CDR3 is 13 amino acids long. The CDR3 DNA follows: TGCGCCAGCAGCTTGGCAGGAGTTTACGAGCAGTACTTC. Translation gives CASSLAGVYEQYF.

The V gene is TRBV21-1, the J gene TRBJ2-7; TRBD1, the D gene given by the table, was not confirmed from the DNA. TRBV21-1 is an annotated pseudogene. The CDR3 length is 13 residues. The DNA for the CDR3 is TGTGCCAGCAGCAAAATTCAGGGCTACGAGCAGTACTTC. Translated: CASSKIQGYEQYF.

The CDR3 nucleotides read TGCGCCAGCAGCCTGAAGGGTTCATGGGAGACCCAGTACTTC. Translation gives CASSLKGSWETQYF. The V and J genes are TRBV4-1 and TRBJ2-5; D is uncertain. Germline lookup yields CDR1 MGHRA and CDR2 YSYEKL. Trimming cost V 4 bases and J 5 bases, with 14 bases left between them. CDR3 size: 14 residues.

J is TRBJ2-7 and V is TRBV6-1; 7 nucleotides agree with TRBD1. V lost 10 bases, J lost 3 bases, and 15 bases stayed unmatched. From germline, CDR1 is MNHNS and CDR2 SASEGT. CDR3 length: 15 amino acids. The CDR3 DNA follows: TGTGCCACCCCGAAAGAACAGGGGAGTTTCTACGAGCAGTACTTC. Encoded protein: CATPKEQGSFYEQYF.

This chain connects TRBV5-4 to TRBJ2-7; tentative D call: TRBD1 (6 bases). The CDR3 has 12 residues. With 3 bases removed from V and 4 bases from J, the gap between germline ends came to 8 bases. Germline CDR1 is SGHNT and CDR2 is YYREEE (reference sequence). CDR3 loop: CASSSQGYEQYF. CDR3 DNA: TGTGCCAGCAGCTCACAGGGTTACGAGCAGTACTTC.

About this clone: An end of the junction differs from the germline gene, which may be a read error. The genes are TRBV7-2 and TRBJ2-3, with 16 positions matching TRBD2. Germline values: CDR1 SGHTA, CDR2 FQGNSA. This CDR3 is built from 15 residues. CDR3 sequence reads: CASSLAPGTSGRVNF. CDR3 in DNA: TGTGCCAGCAGCTTAGCGCCCGGGACTAGCGGGAGGGTGAATTTT.

The V and J genes are TRBV28 and TRBJ2-4; D call uncertain. V lost 4 bases to trimming and J lost 1 base, with 5 bases between them. From germline, CDR1 is MDHEN and CDR2 SYDVKM. This CDR3 comprises 13 residues. In nucleotides, the CDR3 is TGTGCCAGCAGTTCGCCCGCCAAAAACATTCAGTACTTC. Translating it yields CASSSPAKNIQYF.

The V and J genes are TRBV19 and TRBJ2-7; no reliable D call. The V and J ends lost 0 bases and 3 bases respectively, with 15 bases between them. Germline CDR1 is LNHDA and CDR2 is SQIVND (reference sequence). The CDR3 contains 16 residues. CDR3 nucleotides: TGTGCCAGTAGTATAGATTCTCACCACCGATTCTACGAGCAGTACTTC. It encodes CASSIDSHHRFYEQYF.

The chain links TRBV6-1 to TRBJ2-3; D gene unclear. Germline V gene lookup returns CDR1 MNHNS and CDR2 SASEGT. Trimming cost V 6 bases and J 0 bases, with 4 bases left between them. The CDR3 is made up of 12 amino acids. In nucleotides, the CDR3 is TGTGCCAGCAGCCAGAGCACAGATACGCAGTATTTT. Residues: CASSQSTDTQYF.

The rearrangement links TRBV6-5 to TRBJ2-7; 9 bases are a match to TRBD1. CDR3 length: 13 amino acids. Losses at the gene ends were 6 bases for V and 6 bases for J; bases not matched to a gene: 6. Germline loops: CDR1 MNHEY, CDR2 SVGAGI. The CDR3 sequence is CASRKQGAVEQYF. The CDR3 DNA is TGTGCCAGCAGAAAACAGGGGGCCGTCGAGCAGTACTTC.

V gene TRBV6-5 combines with J gene TRBJ1-4; D is undetermined. Trimming took off 0 bases at V and 12 bases at J, with 11 bases between the two ends. The CDR3 has 13 residues. Germline V gives CDR1 MNHEY, CDR2 SVGAGI. The CDR3 region is CASSYSGPAQLFF. For the CDR3, the DNA is TGTGCCAGCAGTTACTCTGGGCCGGCACAACTGTTTTTT.

The chain carries TRBV5-4 and TRBJ2-3; 9 nucleotides match TRBD1. V shed 4 bases, J shed 4 bases, and the junction held 7 bases outside the gene matches. Per germline, CDR1 SGHNT and CDR2 YYREEE (reference sequence). The CDR3 loop spans 15 amino acids. The CDR3 nucleotides are TGTGCCAGCAGCCGCGGCGACAGGGGGGCAGATACGCAGTATTTT. Translated, it gives CASSRGDRGADTQYF. The full variable domain, completed using reference TRBV5-4 and TRBJ2-3, is ETGVTQSPTHLIKTRGQQVTLRCSSQSGHNTVSWYQQALGQGPQFIFQYYREEENGRGNFPPRFSGLQFPNYSSELNVNALELDDSALYLCASSRGDRGADTQYFGPGTRLTVL.

The J gene is TRBJ2-7, the V gene TRBV6-5; TRBD1 is a possible D gene (5 bases). V was cut by 6 bases and J by 3 bases, with 15 bases left in between. This CDR3 has 14 residues. Germline-derived CDR1 and CDR2 are MNHEY and SVGAGI. The CDR3 coding sequence is TGTGCCAGCAGGAGCGACAGCGTCAGCTACGAGCAGTACTTC. Residues: CASRSDSVSYEQYF.